The 7 T cell receptor beta chains listed next were all sequenced from one sample in a study of blood T cell repertoires in COVID-19. Using immunoSEQ multiplex PCR, the repertoire was profiled, and TCRdb retains in-frame clones only, with some absent. The sample lists hundreds of thousands of clones, roughly 82% occurring once. Sample: PBMCs or T cells enriched from blood (not recorded which). The receptors come from a woman aged 50 to 60 who had recovered from COVID-19.

The chain links TRBV28 to TRBJ1-5, with TRBD1 identical over 8 bases. V lost 6 bases, J lost 5 bases, and 9 bases stayed unmatched. The V gene's germline CDR1 is MDHEN and CDR2 SYDVKM. The CDR3 has 15 amino acids. The CDR3 loop is CASRETGGVHQPQHF. For the CDR3, the DNA is TGTGCCAGCAGGGAAACAGGGGGTGTTCATCAGCCCCAGCATTTT.

This clone showed up just a few times. The DNA for the CDR3 is TGTGCCAGCAGCTTAAGAGGTGGCTCTCAAGAGACCCAGTACTTC. As protein: CASSLRGGSQETQYF. This rearrangement joins TRBV7-3 to TRBJ2-5; D unresolved. There are 15 residues in the CDR3. V was shortened by 1 base and J by 2 bases, with 11 bases between the two germline ends. CDR1 SGHTA and CDR2 FQGTGA come from the germline V gene.

The J gene is TRBJ1-3, the V gene TRBV6-5; a weak D match, TRBD1 (5 bases). Germline CDR1 and CDR2: MNHEY and SVGAGI. This CDR3 comprises 16 residues. Trimming shortened V by 0 bases and J by 1 base, and 10 bases separated the two germline ends. This chain's CDR3 is CASSYSTGGSGNTIYF. As DNA, the CDR3 is TGTGCCAGCAGTTACTCGACTGGGGGGTCTGGAAACACCATATATTTT.

The rearrangement uses TRBV10-3 and TRBJ2-3; 9 bases map to TRBD1. J was trimmed by 3 bases and V by 10 bases; bases with no gene match: 5. In germline, CDR1 is ENHRY, CDR2 SYGVKD. This CDR3 has 13 amino acids. The CDR3 DNA reads TGTGCCACCCGACAGGGGGAGACAGATACGCAGTATTTT. Its protein product is CATRQGETDTQYF.

The genes are TRBV4-1 and TRBJ1-5; maybe TRBD1 (5 bases). Germline assignment: CDR1 MGHRA and CDR2 YSYEKL. This CDR3 is 16 amino acids long. V lost 1 base to trimming and J lost 2 bases, with 12 bases between them. The CDR3 is CASSQVGPRGNQPQHF. For the CDR3, the DNA is TGCGCCAGCAGCCAAGTGGGGCCGCGAGGCAATCAGCCCCAGCATTTT.

The rearrangement uses TRBV19 and TRBJ1-3; D is possibly TRBD1 (6 bases). The CDR3 is 16 residues long. Per the germline V gene, CDR1 is LNHDA and CDR2 is SQIVND (reference sequence). V dropped 6 bases and J dropped 4 bases, with 19 bases sitting between them. The CDR3 here is CASSITSTGRGNTIYF. CDR3 sequence (DNA): TGTGCCAGTAGCATCACCTCGACAGGTCGGGGAAACACCATATATTTT.

The rearrangement links TRBV28 to TRBJ2-7; 7 bases map to TRBD2. The CDR3 is 16 amino acids. Germline values: CDR1 MDHEN, CDR2 SYDVKM. V shed 2 bases and J 5 bases; nucleotides not matched to a gene: 12. The CDR3: CASSLLDSSGDHEQYF. As DNA, the CDR3 is TGTGCCAGCAGTTTACTCGATTCTAGCGGAGACCACGAGCAGTACTTC. Full variable domain (remainder filled in from reference TRBV28 and TRBJ2-7): DVKVTQSSRYLVKRTGEKVFLECVQDMDHENMFWYRQDPGLGLRLIYFSYDVKMKEKGDIPEGYSVSREKKERFSLILESASTNQTSMYLCASSLLDSSGDHEQYFGPGTRLTVT.